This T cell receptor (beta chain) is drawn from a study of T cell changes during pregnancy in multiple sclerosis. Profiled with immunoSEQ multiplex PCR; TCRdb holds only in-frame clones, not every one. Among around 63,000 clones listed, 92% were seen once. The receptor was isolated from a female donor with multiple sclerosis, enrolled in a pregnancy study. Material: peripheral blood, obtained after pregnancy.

CDR3 sequence (DNA): TGTGCCAGCAGGCCGGACAGGGGGCAAACCGGGGAGCTGTTTTTT. Translating it yields CASRPDRGQTGELFF. V is TRBV6-1 and J is TRBJ2-2; 11 positions agree with TRBD1. V dropped 6 bases and J dropped 5; count of bases not matched to a gene: 5. Germline loops: CDR1 MNHNS, CDR2 SASEGT. CDR3 length: 15 residues.